This T cell receptor beta chain was sequenced for a study of T cells in Graves' hyperthyroidism and ophthalmopathy. This clonotype turned up a few times. RNA transcripts gave rise to amplified TCR beta CDR3 regions. When the TCR CDR3 underwent first-round RT-PCR, the HTBI primer set was used. MiXCR, applied by TCRdb to the multiplex PCR reads, yields one record per CDR3 protein. Among about 420,000 distinct CDR3 sequences, around a sixth were seen once, and the ten largest hold over 7.5%. Trimming stripped 10 bases from V and 4 bases from J, with 14 bases between. The CDR3 covers 13 residues. The germline CDR1 and CDR2 sequences are ENHRY and SYGVKD.

What was sequenced was blood. The receptor was derived from a woman aged 18 to 35 with Graves' hyperthyroidism. The chain employs TRBV10-3 and TRBJ2-1; maybe TRBD2 (5 bases). CDR3 in DNA: TGTGCCACCATGAAAGCGGAGTACAATGAGCAGTTCTTC. It yields the protein CATMKAEYNEQFF.